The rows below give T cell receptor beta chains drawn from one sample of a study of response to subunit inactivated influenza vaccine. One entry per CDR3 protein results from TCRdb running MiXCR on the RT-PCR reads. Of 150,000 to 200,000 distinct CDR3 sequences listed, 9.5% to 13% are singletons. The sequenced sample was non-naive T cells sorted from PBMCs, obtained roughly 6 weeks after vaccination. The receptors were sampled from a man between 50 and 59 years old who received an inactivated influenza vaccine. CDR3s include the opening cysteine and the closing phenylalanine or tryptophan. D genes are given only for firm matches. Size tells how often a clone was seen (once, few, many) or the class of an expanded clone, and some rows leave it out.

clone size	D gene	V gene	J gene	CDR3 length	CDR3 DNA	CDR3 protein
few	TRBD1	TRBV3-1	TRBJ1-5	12	TGTGCCAGCGGGGCAGGGGGTCAGCCCCAGCATTTT	CASGAGGQPQHF
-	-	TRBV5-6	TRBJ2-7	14	TGTGCCAGCAGCTTTGGTGGGGCAGGGTACGAGCAGTACTTC	CASSFGGAGYEQYF
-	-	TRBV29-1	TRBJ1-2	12	TGCAGCGCCGGAGACGCAGCATATGGCTACACCTTC	CSAGDAAYGYTF
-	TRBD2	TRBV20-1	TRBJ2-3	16	TGCAGTGCTAGTGCAACCCTAGCGGGAGGACCAGATACGCAGTATTTT	CSASATLAGGPDTQYF
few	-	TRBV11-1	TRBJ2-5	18	TGTGCCAGCAGCTTATCTCATGGCTGGGGGGGCCGAGGAGAGACCCAGTACTTC	CASSLSHGWGGRGETQYF
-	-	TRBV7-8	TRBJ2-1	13	TGTGCCAGCGGGAGGAGCTCCTACAATGAGCAGTTCTTC	CASGRSSYNEQFF
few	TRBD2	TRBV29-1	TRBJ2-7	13	TGCAGCGTCCAACTAGCGGGAGGATCCGCGCAGTACTTC	CSVQLAGGSAQYF
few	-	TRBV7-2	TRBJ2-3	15	TGTGCCAGCAGCTTAGATCCCTCGAGCACAGATACGCAGTATTTT	CASSLDPSSTDTQYF
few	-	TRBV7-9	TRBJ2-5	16	TGTGCCAGCAGCTTAGGGAGGTCTAGCGGACAGGAGACCCAGTACTTC	CASSLGRSSGQETQYF
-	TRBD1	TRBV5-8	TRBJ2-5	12	TGTGCCAGCGGGACAGGGGAAGAGACCCAGTACTTC	CASGTGEETQYF
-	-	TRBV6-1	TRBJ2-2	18	TGTGCCAGCAGTGCATTATTCGACGGTTGGCAGAACACCGGGGAGCTGTTTTTT	CASSALFDGWQNTGELFF
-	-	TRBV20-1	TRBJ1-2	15	TGCAGTGCTAGAGCAATAACGCGGGTCGGCTATGGCTACACCTTC	CSARAITRVGYGYTF
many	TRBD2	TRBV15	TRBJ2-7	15	TGTGCCACCAGCAGAGAATGGGGGGGAGTATACGAGCAGTACTTC	CATSREWGGVYEQYF
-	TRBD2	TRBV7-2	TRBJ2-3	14	TGTGCCAGCAGCTTAAGCCTAGCGGGACAAACGCAGTATTTT	CASSLSLAGQTQYF
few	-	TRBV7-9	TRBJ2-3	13	TGTGCCAGCAGCTTAGAAGGCCCGCCAACGCAGTATTTT	CASSLEGPPTQYF
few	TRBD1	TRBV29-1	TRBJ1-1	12	TGCAGCGCGCACAGGGGTGGCACTGAAGCTTTCTTT	CSAHRGGTEAFF
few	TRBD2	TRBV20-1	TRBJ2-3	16	TGCAGTGCTAGAGATCTAGCGGGAGGGTTGACAGATACGCAGTATTTT	CSARDLAGGLTDTQYF
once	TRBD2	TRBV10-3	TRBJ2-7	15	TGTGCCATCAGTGAGGCTGGCAGCGGGAGTTACGAGCAGTACTTC	CAISEAGSGSYEQYF
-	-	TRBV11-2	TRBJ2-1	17	TGTGCCAGCAGCTTATTTCAATGGCTCTCCTCCTACAATGAGCAGTTCTTC	CASSLFQWLSSYNEQFF
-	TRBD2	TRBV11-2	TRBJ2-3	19	TGTGCCAGCAGCTTCCGGACTAGCGGGAGTGGAGCGCGCACAGATACGCAGTATTTT	CASSFRTSGSGARTDTQYF
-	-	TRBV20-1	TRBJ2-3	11	TGCAGTGCCCAGATTACAGATACGCAGTATTTT	CSAQITDTQYF
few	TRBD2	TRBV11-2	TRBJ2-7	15	TGTGCCAGCAGCTTAACGACTAGCGGGAGGTACGAGCAGTACTTC	CASSLTTSGRYEQYF
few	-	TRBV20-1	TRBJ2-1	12	TGCAGTGCCCAATTCTTCTACAATGAGCAGTTCTTC	CSAQFFYNEQFF
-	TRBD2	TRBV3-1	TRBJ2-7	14	TGTGCCAGCAGCCAAGGGACTAGGTCCTACGAGCAGTACTTC	CASSQGTRSYEQYF
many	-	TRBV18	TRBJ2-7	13	TGTGCCAGCTCACCGGGGGTCTTCTACGAGCAGTACTTC	CASSPGVFYEQYF
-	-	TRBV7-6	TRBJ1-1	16	TGTGCCAGCAGCGCGGGGGGCCTTGTCGGGAACACTGAAGCTTTCTTT	CASSAGGLVGNTEAFF